These T cell receptor beta chains were read from a single sample in a study of cytomegalovirus exposure and HLA in healthy donors. Measured with immunoSEQ multiplex PCR; TCRdb has only the in-frame clones, and not every one. This table has 120,000 to 150,000 clones, around 80% appearing once. The sequencing input was PBMCs. The source of these receptors is a man in his forties in good health and CMV-seropositive. The CDR3 runs from the conserved cysteine through the conserved F or W. Fields, in order: D gene, V gene, J gene, CDR3 protein. The D gene is left open where the match is weak.

>.|TRBV5-1|TRBJ2-7
CASSLGTGTGYEQYF
>TRBD1|TRBV2|TRBJ2-7
CASSEAPTLPGQFSFSSHEQYF
>.|TRBV19|TRBJ2-1
CASSIDRSYNEQFF
>.|TRBV10-3|TRBJ2-5
CAISERGRGVETQYF
>TRBD1|TRBV5-6|TRBJ2-3
CASSYPDRTSTDTQYF
>.|TRBV5-1|TRBJ2-7
CASSFGLETYEQYF
>TRBD1|TRBV19|TRBJ2-3
CASSLGQGADTQYF
>.|TRBV12-5|TRBJ2-3
CASGLAGTDTQYF
>.|TRBV7-8|TRBJ2-1
CASSVDREQFF
>TRBD1|TRBV7-9|TRBJ1-2
CSSSPRTGEDDGYTF
>.|TRBV28|TRBJ2-7
CASSLELLYEQYF
>.|TRBV6-5|TRBJ1-5
CASRVGEGQPQHF
>TRBD2|TRBV11-2|TRBJ2-7
CASSPNLAGGRLSSYEQYF
>TRBD2|TRBV29-1|TRBJ2-1
CSVLGLAGGSTYNEQFF
>TRBD1|TRBV4-3|TRBJ1-2
CASSQDILGQGARGYTF
>.|TRBV21-1|TRBJ1-2
CASSRPGQGFNYGYTF
>TRBD2|TRBV11-3|TRBJ2-7
CASSRTSGSEEQYF
>.|TRBV5-1|TRBJ1-1
CASSLEDSTTEAFF
>.|TRBV13|TRBJ2-1
CASAEGDYNEQFF
>.|TRBV7-8|TRBJ2-7
CASSISVSGITYEQYF
>.|TRBV7-5|TRBJ2-5
CVRSTTGGETQYF